This T cell receptor (beta chain) emerged from a study of type 1 regulatory T cells. Across the whole study: This in vitro CD4 product, T-allo10, is enriched for Tr1 cells and alloantigen-specific.

Via MiXCR, TCRdb re-called the reads, giving one row per CDR3 protein. The table records 90,000 to 100,000 distinct CDR3 sequences, 31% of them present only once. CDR3 length: 17 amino acids. Trimming took 6 bases from V and 6 from J, leaving 25 bases between them. CDR1 and CDR2 from the germline V gene are SGHAT and FQNNGV. The chain couples TRBV11-2 to TRBJ2-3, with D possibly TRBD2 on 6 matching bases. The receptor comes from a human donor in good health. Sequencing input: CD4+ T cells, either the whole sample or a sorted fraction (not recorded which). CDR3 sequence (DNA): TGTGCCAGCAGTCACCTCACCGGGACTCCTCGGGCGGATACGCAGTATTTT. This translates into CASSHLTGTPRADTQYF.